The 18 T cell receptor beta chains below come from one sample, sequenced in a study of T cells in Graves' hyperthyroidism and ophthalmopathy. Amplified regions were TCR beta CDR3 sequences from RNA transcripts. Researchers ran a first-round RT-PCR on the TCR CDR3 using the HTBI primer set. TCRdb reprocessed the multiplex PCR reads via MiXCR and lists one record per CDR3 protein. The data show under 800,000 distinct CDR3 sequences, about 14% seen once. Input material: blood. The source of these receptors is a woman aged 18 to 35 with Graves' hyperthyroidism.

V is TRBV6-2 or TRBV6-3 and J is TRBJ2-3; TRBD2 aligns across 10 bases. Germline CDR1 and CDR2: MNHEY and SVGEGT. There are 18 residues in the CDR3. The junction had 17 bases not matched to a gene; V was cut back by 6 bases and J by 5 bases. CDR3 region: CASSPVGASGSGGDTQYF. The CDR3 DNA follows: TGTGCCAGCAGCCCGGTGGGAGCTAGCGGGAGCGGAGGAGATACGCAGTATTTT.

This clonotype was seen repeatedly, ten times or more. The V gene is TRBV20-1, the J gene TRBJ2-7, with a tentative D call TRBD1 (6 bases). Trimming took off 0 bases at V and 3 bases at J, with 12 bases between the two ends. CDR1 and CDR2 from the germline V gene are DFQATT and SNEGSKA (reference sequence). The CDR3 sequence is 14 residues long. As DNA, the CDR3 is TGCAGTGCTAGAGATGGGCAGGGGAGCTACGAGCAGTACTTC. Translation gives CSARDGQGSYEQYF.

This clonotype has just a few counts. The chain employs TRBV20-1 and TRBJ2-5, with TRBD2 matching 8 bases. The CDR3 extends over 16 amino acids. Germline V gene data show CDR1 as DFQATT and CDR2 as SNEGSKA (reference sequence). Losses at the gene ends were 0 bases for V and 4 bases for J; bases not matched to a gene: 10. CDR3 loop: CSARDVTGGVGETQYF. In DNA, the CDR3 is TGCAGTGCTAGAGATGTAACGGGAGGGGTTGGAGAGACCCAGTACTTC.

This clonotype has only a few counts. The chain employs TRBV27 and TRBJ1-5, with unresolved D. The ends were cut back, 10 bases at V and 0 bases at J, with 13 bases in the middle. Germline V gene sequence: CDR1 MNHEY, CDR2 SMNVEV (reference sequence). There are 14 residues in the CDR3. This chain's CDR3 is CATSPMNSNQPQHF. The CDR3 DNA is TGTGCCACCAGCCCTATGAATAGCAATCAGCCCCAGCATTTT.

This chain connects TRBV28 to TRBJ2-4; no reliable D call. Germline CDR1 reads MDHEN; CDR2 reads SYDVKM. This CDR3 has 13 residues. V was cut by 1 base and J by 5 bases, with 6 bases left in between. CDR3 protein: CASSLSAQNIQYF. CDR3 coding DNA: TGTGCCAGCAGTTTATCCGCCCAAAACATTCAGTACTTC.

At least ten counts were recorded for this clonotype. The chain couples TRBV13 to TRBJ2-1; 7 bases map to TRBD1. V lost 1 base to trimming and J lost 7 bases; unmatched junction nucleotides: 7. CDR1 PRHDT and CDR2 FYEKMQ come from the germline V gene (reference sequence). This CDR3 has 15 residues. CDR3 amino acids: CASSLEGSQGNEQFF. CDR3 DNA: TGTGCCAGCAGCTTAGAAGGCTCACAGGGGAATGAGCAGTTCTTC.

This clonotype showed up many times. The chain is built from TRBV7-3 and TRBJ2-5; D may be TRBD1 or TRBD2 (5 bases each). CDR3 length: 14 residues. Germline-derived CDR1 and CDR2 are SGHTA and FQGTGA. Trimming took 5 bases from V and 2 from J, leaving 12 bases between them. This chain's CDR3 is CASSLRGPQETQYF. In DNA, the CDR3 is TGTGCCAGCAGCCTCCGGGGCCCTCAAGAGACCCAGTACTTC.

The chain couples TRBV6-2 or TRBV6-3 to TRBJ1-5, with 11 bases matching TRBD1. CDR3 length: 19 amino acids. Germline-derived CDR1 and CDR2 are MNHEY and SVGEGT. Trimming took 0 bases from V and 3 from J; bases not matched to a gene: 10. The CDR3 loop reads CASSYSGQGASYLNQPQHF. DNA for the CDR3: TGTGCCAGCAGTTACTCCGGACAGGGGGCTTCCTACCTCAATCAGCCCCAGCATTTT.

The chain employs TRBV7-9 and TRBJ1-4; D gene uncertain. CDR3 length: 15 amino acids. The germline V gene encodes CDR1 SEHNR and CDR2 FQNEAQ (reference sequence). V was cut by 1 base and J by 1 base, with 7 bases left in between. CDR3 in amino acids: CASSLGTLTNEKLFF. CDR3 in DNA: TGTGCCAGCAGCTTAGGGACGTTAACTAATGAAAAACTGTTTTTT.

This CDR3 is CASSESWGRVITNTEAFF. Written as DNA, the CDR3 is TGCGCCAGCAGTGAGTCGTGGGGCAGGGTAATTACGAACACTGAAGCTTTCTTT. The chain is built from TRBV10-2 and TRBJ1-1, with a possible D match to TRBD1 (5 bases). Per the germline V gene, CDR1 is WSHSY and CDR2 is SAAADI. The V end lost 0 bases, the J end lost 1 base, and 18 bases lay between the germline ends. The CDR3 spans 18 residues.

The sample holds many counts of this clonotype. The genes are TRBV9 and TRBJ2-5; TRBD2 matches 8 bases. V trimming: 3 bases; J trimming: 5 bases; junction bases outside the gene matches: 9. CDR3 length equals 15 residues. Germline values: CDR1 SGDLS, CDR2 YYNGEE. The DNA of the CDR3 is TGTGCCAGCAGCGGTCCGGGACTAGAGGGGGAGACCCAGTACTTC. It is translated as CASSGPGLEGETQYF.

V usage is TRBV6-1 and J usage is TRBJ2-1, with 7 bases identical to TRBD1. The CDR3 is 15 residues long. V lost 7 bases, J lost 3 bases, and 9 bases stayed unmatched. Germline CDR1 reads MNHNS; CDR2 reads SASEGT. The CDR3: CASTQSPGGYNEQFF. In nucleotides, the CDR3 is TGTGCCAGCACCCAAAGTCCAGGGGGCTACAATGAGCAGTTCTTC.

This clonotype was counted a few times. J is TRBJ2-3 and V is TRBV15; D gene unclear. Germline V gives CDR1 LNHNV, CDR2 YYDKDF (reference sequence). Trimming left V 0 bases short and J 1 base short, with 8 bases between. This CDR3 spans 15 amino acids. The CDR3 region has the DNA TGTGCCACCAGCAGAGAGGGGTCAGGCACAGATACGCAGTATTTT. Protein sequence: CATSREGSGTDTQYF.

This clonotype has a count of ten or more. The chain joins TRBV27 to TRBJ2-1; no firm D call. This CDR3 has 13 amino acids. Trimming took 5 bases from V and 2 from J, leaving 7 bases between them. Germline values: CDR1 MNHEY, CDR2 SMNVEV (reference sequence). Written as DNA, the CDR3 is TGTGCCAGCAGTACTCGGCCCTACAATGAGCAGTTCTTC. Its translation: CASSTRPYNEQFF.

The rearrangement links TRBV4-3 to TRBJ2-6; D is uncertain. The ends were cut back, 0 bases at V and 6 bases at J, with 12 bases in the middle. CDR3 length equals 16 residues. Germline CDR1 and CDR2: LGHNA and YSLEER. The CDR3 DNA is TGCGCCAGCAGCCAAGATATGGCAGCTGCGGCCAACGTCCTGACTTTC. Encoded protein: CASSQDMAAAANVLTF.

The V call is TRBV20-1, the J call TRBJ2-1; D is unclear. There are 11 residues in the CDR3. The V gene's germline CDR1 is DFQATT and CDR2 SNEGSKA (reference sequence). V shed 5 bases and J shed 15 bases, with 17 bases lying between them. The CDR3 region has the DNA TGCAGTGCTTACCTCGGACCCCTTTCGTTCTTC. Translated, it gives CSAYLGPLSFF.

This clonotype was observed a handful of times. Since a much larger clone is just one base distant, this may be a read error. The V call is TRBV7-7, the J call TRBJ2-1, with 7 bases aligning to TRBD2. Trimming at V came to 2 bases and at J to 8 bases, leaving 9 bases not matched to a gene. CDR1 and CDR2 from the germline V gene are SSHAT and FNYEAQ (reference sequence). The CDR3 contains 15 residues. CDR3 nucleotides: TGTGCCAGCAGCTTACTTAGCGGGTCCCACGATGAGCAGTTCTTC. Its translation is CASSLLSGSHDEQFF.

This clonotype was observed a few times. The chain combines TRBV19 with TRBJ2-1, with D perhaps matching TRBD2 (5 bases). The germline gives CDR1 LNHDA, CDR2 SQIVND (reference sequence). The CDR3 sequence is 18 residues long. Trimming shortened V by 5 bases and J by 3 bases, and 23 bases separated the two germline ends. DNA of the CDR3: TGTGCCAGTAGTTCATTGCCTCTAGTGGGAGCTCTCTACAATGAGCAGTTCTTC. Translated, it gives CASSSLPLVGALYNEQFF.